The present T cell receptor (beta chain) was sequenced within a study of blood T cell repertoires in COVID-19. While infection was still active, Seattle patients were enrolled and then followed longitudinally. The repertoire was sequenced with immunoSEQ multiplex PCR; TCRdb's copy has only in-frame clones and lacks some. This table has around 190,000 clones, over 80% appearing once. The CDR3 extends over 16 amino acids. In germline, CDR1 is SGDLS, CDR2 YYNGEE. V gave up 0 bases and J gave up 2 bases, with 13 bases separating them. Specimen: peripheral blood. J is TRBJ2-3 and V is TRBV9; maybe TRBD1 (5 bases). The receptor was isolated from a woman aged 70-85 years with COVID-19, enrolled during active disease. As DNA, the CDR3 is TGTGCCAGCAGCGTAGAGGGCAGGGCACCCACAGATACGCAGTATTTT. Residues: CASSVEGRAPTDTQYF.